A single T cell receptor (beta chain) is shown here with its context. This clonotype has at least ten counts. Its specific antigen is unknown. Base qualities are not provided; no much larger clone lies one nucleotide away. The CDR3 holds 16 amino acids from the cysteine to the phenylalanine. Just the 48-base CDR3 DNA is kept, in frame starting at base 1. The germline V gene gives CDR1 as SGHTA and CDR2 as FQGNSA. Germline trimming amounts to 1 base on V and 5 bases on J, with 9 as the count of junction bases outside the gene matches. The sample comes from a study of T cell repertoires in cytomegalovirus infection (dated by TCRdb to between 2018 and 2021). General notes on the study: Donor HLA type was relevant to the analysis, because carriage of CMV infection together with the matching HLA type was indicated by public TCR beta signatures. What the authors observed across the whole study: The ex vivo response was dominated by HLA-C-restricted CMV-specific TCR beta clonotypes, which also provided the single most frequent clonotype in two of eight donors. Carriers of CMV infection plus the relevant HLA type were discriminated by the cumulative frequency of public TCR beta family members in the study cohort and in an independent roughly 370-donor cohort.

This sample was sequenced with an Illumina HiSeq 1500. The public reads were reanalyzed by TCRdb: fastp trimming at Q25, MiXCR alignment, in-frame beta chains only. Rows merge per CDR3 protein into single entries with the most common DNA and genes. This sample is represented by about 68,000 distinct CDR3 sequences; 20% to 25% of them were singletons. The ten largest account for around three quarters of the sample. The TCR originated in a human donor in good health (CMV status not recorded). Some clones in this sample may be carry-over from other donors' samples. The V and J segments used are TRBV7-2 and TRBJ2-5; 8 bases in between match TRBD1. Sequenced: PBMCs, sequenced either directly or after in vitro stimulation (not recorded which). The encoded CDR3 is CASSLEAGGARETQYF. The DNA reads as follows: TGTGCCAGCAGCTTAGAAGCAGGGGGCGCAAGGGAGACCCAGTACTTC.